This T cell receptor beta chain derives from a study of shared clonotypes between healthy human individuals. V lost 2 bases, J lost 2 bases, and 13 bases lay in between. CDR1 is SGHNT and CDR2 is YENEEA in the germline V gene. The CDR3 is made up of 15 amino acids. Per sorted-subset replicate PCR, input was 200 to 250 ng DNA, representing some 30,000 T cell genomes. Sequencing was performed with immunoSEQ multiplex PCR; in TCRdb, only in-frame clones are kept and a portion is missing. The table shows roughly 680,000 clones, with around 77% occurring only once. Concerning this clone: Its cognate antigen is unknown.

Study-level results: Represented genetic and exposure-history diversity was restricted by having few donors. Sorted-subset samples were not fully sequenced, rarefaction indicated. Estimated richness values were generally larger in naive subsets than in memory subsets.

The sequencing sample was made of memory CD4+ T cells sorted from blood. Subset noted: CD45RA-negative fraction. The source is a woman in her twenties or thirties in good health. The chain is built from TRBV11-3 and TRBJ2-7; D tentatively fits TRBD1 or TRBD2 (5 bases each). The DNA of the CDR3 is TGTGCCAGCAGCTTACGGTTTGAGGGGCCCTACGAGCAGTACTTC. Translating it yields CASSLRFEGPYEQYF. The entire variable domain, with the rest obtained from reference TRBV11-3 and TRBJ2-7, is as follows: EAGVVQSPRYKIIEKKQPVAFWCNPISGHNTLYWYLQNLGQGPELLIRYENEEAVDDSQLPKDRFSAERLKGVDSTLKIQPAELGDSAVYLCASSLRFEGPYEQYFGPGTRLTVT.